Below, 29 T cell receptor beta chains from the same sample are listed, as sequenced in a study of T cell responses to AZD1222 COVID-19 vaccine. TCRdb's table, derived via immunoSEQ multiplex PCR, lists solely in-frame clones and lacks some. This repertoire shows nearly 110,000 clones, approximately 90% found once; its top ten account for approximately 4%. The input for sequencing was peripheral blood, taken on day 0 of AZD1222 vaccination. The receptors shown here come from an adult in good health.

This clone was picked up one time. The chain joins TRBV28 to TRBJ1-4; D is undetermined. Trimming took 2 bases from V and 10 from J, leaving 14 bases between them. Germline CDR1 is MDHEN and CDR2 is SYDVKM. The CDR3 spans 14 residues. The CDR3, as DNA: TGTGCCAGCAGTTTAGTAAGGGAATCCGGAAAACTGTTTTTT. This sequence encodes CASSLVRESGKLFF.

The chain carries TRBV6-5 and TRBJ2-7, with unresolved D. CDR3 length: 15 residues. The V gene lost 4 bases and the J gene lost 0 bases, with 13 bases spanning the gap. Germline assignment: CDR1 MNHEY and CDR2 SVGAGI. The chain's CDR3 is CASSSPADISYEQYF. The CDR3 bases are TGTGCCAGCAGTTCCCCCGCGGATATCTCCTACGAGCAGTACTTC.

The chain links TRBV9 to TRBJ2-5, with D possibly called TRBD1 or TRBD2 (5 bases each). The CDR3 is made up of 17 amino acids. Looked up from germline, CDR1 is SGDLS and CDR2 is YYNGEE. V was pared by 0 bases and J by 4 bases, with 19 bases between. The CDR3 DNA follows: TGTGCCAGCAGCGTAGACTCAGAGGGGTTAAGTGGAGAGACCCAGTACTTC. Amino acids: CASSVDSEGLSGETQYF.

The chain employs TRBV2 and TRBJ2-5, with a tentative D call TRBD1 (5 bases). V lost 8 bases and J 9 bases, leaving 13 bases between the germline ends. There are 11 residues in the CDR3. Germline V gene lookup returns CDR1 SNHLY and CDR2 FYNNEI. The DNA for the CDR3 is TGTGCCAGCGAGACAGTACTGGCCCAGTACTTC. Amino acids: CASETVLAQYF.

Here the CDR3 DNA reads TGTGCCATCAGTGAGGGTGGCAGGATGAACACTGAAGCTTTCTTT. Residues: CAISEGGRMNTEAFF. This sequence joins TRBV10-3 and TRBJ1-1; D unresolved. From germline, CDR1 is ENHRY and CDR2 SYGVKD. V lost 2 bases to trimming and J lost 0 bases, with 10 bases between them. The CDR3 consists of 15 residues.

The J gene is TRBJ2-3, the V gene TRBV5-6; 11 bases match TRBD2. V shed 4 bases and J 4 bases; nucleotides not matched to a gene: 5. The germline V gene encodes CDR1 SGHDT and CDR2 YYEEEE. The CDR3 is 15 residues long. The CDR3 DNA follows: TGTGCCAGCAGCCATAGCGGGGGGGCATCAGATACGCAGTATTTT. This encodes CASSHSGGASDTQYF.

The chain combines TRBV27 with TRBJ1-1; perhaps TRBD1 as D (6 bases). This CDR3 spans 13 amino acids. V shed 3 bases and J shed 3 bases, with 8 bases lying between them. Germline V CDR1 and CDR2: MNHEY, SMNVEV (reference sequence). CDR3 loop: CASSFGTHTEAFF. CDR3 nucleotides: TGTGCCAGCAGTTTTGGGACACACACTGAAGCTTTCTTT.

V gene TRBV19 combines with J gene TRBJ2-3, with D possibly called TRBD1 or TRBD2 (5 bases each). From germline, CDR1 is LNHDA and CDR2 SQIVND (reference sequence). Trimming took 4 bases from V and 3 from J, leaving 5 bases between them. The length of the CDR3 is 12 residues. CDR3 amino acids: CASSRGTDTQYF. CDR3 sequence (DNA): TGTGCCAGTAGTAGGGGGACAGATACGCAGTATTTT.

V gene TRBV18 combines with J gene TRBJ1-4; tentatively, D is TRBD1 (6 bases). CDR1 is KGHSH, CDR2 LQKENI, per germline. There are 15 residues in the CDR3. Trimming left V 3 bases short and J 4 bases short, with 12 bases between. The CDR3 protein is CASSPGTSFNEKLFF. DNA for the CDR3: TGTGCCAGCTCACCGGGGACATCCTTTAATGAAAAACTGTTTTTT.

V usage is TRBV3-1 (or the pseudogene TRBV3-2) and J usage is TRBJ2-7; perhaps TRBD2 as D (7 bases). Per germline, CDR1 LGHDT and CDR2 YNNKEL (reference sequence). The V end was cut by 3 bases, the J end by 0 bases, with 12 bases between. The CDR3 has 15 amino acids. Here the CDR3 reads CASSHEGGDSYEQYF. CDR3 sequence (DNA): TGTGCCAGCAGCCACGAAGGGGGGGACTCCTACGAGCAGTACTTC.

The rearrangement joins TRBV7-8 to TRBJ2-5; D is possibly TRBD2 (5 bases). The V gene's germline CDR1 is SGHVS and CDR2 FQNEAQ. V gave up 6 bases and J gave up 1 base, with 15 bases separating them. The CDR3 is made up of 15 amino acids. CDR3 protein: CASSGLRGTQETQYF. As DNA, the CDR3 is TGTGCCAGCAGTGGCTTACGGGGTACCCAAGAGACCCAGTACTTC.

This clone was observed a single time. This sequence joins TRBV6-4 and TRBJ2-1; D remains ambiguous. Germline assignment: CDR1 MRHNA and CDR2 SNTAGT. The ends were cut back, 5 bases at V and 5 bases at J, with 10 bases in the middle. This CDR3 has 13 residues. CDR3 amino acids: CASSSGSNNEQFF. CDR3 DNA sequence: TGTGCCAGCAGTTCCGGGTCCAACAATGAGCAGTTCTTC.

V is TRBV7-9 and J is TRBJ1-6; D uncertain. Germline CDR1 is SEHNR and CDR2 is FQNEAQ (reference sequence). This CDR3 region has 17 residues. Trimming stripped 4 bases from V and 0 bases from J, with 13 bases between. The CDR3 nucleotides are TGTGCCAGCAGCTCAGACACCAGAATCTCCTATAATTCACCCCTCCACTTT. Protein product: CASSSDTRISYNSPLHF.

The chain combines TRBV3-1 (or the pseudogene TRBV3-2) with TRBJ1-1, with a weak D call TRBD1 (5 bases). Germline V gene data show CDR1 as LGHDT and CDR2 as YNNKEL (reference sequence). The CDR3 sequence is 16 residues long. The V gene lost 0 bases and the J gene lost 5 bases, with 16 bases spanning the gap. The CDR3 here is CASSQERGGARTEAFF. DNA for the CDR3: TGTGCCAGCAGCCAAGAACGAGGAGGGGCTAGGACTGAAGCTTTCTTT.

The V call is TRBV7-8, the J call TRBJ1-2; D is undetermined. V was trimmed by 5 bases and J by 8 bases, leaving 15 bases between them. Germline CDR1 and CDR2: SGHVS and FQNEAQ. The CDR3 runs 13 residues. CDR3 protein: CASSPETSQGYTF. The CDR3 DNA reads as TGTGCCAGCAGCCCAGAGACGTCGCAAGGCTACACCTTC.

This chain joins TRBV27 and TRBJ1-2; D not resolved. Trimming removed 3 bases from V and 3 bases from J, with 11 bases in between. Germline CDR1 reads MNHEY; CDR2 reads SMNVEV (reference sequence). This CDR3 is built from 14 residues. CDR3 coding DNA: TGTGCCAGCAGTTTCCGACGCGGTGACTATGGCTACACCTTC. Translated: CASSFRRGDYGYTF.

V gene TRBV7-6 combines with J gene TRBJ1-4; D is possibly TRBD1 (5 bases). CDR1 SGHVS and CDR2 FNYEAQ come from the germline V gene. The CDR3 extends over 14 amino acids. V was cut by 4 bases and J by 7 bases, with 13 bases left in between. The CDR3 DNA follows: TGTGCCAGCAGCTACACCGGGACTGGTGAAAAACTGTTTTTT. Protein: CASSYTGTGEKLFF.

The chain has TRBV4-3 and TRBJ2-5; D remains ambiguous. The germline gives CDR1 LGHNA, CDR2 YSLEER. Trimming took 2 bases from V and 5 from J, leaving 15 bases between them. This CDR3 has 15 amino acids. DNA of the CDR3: TGCGCCAGCAGCCAAACCCGGTGGGTTGAGGAGACCCAGTACTTC. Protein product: CASSQTRWVEETQYF.

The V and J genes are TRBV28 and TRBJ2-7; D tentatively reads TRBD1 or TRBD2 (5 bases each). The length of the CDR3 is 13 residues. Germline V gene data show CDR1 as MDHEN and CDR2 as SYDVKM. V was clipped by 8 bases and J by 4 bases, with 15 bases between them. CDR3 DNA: TGTGCCAGCCAAGGGACGGGTTCTTACGAGCAGTACTTC. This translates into CASQGTGSYEQYF.

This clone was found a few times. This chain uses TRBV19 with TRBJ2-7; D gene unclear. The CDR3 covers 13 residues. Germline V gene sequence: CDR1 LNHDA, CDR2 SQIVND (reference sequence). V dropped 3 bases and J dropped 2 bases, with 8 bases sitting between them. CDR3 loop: CASSISLTYEQYF. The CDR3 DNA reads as TGTGCCAGTAGTATTTCCCTCACCTACGAGCAGTACTTC.

As DNA, the CDR3 is TGTGCCAGCAGTTATAGCGGGAGAGACGGGAGGGCCCGGGAGACCCAGTACTTC. This codes for CASSYSGRDGRARETQYF. The chain joins TRBV6-8 to TRBJ2-5; 9 bases align to TRBD2. V was pared by 3 bases and J by 5 bases, with 16 bases of the junction left unmatched. From germline, CDR1 is MNHGY and CDR2 SAAAGT. This CDR3 is 18 amino acids long.

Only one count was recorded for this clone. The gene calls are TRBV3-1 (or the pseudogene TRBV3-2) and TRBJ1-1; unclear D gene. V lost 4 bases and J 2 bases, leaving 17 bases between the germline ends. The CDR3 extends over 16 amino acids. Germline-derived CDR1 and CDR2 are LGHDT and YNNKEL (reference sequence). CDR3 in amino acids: CASSRTYPKINTEAFF. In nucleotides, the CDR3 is TGTGCCAGCAGCCGAACCTATCCTAAGATAAACACTGAAGCTTTCTTT.

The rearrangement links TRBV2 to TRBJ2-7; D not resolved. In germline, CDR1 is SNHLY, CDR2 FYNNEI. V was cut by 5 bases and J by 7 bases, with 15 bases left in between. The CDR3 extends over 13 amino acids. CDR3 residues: CASSIDGLGEQYF. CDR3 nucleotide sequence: TGTGCCAGCAGTATAGATGGTCTGGGGGAGCAGTACTTC.

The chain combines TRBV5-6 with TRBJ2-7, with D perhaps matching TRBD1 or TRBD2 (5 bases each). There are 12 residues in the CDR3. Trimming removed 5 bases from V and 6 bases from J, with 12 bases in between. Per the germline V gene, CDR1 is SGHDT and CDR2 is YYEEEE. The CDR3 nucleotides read TGTGCCAGCAGTCGGGGCGCGGGCGAGCAGTACTTC. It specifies CASSRGAGEQYF.

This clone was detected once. CDR3 bases: TGTGCCAGCAGCTCGGCAAGGACAGGGGGCAATCACGAGCAGTACTTC. It specifies CASSSARTGGNHEQYF. The chain employs TRBV7-6 and TRBJ2-7, with 11 bases lining up with TRBD1. The CDR3 extends over 16 amino acids. Germline V gene sequence: CDR1 SGHVS, CDR2 FNYEAQ. J lost 5 bases, V lost 4 bases, and 10 bases had no gene match.

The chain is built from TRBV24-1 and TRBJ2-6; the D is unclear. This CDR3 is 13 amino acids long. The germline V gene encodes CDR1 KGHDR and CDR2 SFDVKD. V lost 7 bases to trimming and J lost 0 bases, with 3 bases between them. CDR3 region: CATSLSGANVLTF. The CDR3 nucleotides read TGTGCCACCAGCCTCTCTGGGGCCAACGTCCTGACTTTC.

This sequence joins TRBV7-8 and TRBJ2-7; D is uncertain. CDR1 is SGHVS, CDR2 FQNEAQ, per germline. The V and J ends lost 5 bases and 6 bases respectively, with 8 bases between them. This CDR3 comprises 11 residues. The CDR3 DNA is TGTGCCAGCAGCCTTACTTCCGAGCAGTACTTC. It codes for CASSLTSEQYF.

DNA for the CDR3: TGTGCCAGCTCACCACTGCCTAGCGGAAACAATGAGCAGTTCTTC. It is translated as CASSPLPSGNNEQFF. The V and J genes are TRBV18 and TRBJ2-1; 7 nucleotides match TRBD2. V lost 1 base and J lost 5; bases outside the gene matches: 5. The CDR3 loop spans 15 amino acids. CDR1 and CDR2 from the germline V gene are KGHSH and LQKENI.

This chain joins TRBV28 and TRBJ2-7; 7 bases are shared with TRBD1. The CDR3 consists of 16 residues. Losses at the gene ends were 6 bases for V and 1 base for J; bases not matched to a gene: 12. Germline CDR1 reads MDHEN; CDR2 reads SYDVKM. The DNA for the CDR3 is TGTGCCAGCAGCACTCAGGGGACAGACCGTTCCTACGAGCAGTACTTC. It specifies CASSTQGTDRSYEQYF.